This T cell receptor (beta chain) was sequenced in a study of memory CD4+ T cells and cytomegalovirus serostatus. Generated by immunoSEQ multiplex PCR, the TCRdb table keeps only in-frame clones and is missing some. The sample holds 60,000 or so clones, approximately 86% seen once. The sort gate was single viable CD3+CD4+CD8-CD45RO+ cells for memory CD4+ T cells. V was trimmed by 4 bases and J by 6 bases, leaving 15 bases between them. Germline CDR1 and CDR2: MDHEN and SYDVKM. There are 14 residues in the CDR3. This chain uses TRBV28 with TRBJ1-2; D gene uncertain. Sequencing used memory CD4+ T cells from blood. The source is an adult in good health and CMV-seronegative. Some clones in this sample may be carry-over from other donors' samples. The CDR3 protein is CASSSGTPAHGYTF. For the CDR3, the DNA is TGTGCCAGCAGTTCGGGTACCCCCGCCCATGGCTACACCTTC.